A selection of T cell receptor beta chains follows, all from one sample in a study of CD8+ T cells in alopecia areata. This table comes from immunoSEQ multiplex PCR, and its TCRdb copy is limited to in-frame clones, with some not included. The data show 98,000 or so clones, roughly 59% seen once. The material sequenced was CD8+ T cells sorted from blood. These receptors were obtained from a human donor in good health. CDR3s leave out the opening cysteine and the closing phenylalanine or tryptophan. Clone size is stated in some rows and not others, as once, few, many or a class when expanded.

TRBV2	14	.	TRBJ1-1	ASSMGTGIMNTEAF
TRBV5-6	12	.	TRBJ2-7	ASSLVGLGDEQY
TRBV2	10	.	TRBJ2-5	ASIGQGETQY
TRBV15	11	.	TRBJ2-5	AAADRLQETQY
TRBV5-1	15	.	TRBJ1-6	ASSPSPGTGLEPPLH
TRBV4-3	15	.	TRBJ2-6	ASSLQGSFSGANVLT
TRBV2	13	few	TRBJ2-7	ASSEGASSFYEQY
TRBV29-1	12	few	TRBJ1-2	SVSRLTANYGYT
TRBV25-1	11	.	TRBJ1-2	ASSWGAGYGYT
TRBV2	16	.	TRBJ2-5	ASSDYWRGQDLKETQY
TRBV19	11	.	TRBJ2-1	ATSGTGANEQF